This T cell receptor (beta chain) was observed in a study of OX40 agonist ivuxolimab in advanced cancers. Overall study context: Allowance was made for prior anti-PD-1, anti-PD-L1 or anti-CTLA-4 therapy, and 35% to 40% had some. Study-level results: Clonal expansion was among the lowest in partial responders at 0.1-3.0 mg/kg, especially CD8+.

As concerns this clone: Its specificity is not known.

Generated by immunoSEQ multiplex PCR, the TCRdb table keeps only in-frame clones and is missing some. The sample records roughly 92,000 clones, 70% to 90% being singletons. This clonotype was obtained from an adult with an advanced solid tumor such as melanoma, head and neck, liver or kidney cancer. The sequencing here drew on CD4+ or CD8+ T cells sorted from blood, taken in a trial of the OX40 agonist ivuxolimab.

CDR3 region: CASSTTLQGRYTDTQYF. In DNA form, the CDR3 reads TGTGCCAGCTCAACGACCCTACAGGGCAGGTACACAGATACGCAGTATTTT. The J gene is TRBJ2-3, the V gene TRBV18; D is perhaps TRBD1 (6 bases). CDR1 and CDR2 (germline): KGHSH, LQKENI. The CDR3 runs 17 residues. The V end lost 5 bases, the J end lost 2 bases, and 20 bases lay between the germline ends.